The 19 T cell receptor beta chains given below trace back to one sample, sequenced in a study of identical twins. TCRdb redid the calling of the 5' RACE reads with MiXCR, one entry per CDR3 protein. This table has 550,000 to 700,000 distinct CDR3 sequences, 9.6% appearing once. This same sample was also part of a study on yellow fever vaccine responses in identical twins.

The sequencing sample was made of PBMCs. Source of these receptors: a woman aged 18-29 years in good health.

CDR3 bases: TGCGCCAGCAGGGTACAGGGCTCGAGCACAGATACGCAGTATTTT. This codes for CASRVQGSSTDTQYF. The rearrangement uses TRBV10-2 and TRBJ2-3; a weak D match, TRBD1 (6 bases). V lost 6 bases and J 0 bases, leaving 13 bases between the germline ends. In germline, CDR1 is WSHSY, CDR2 SAAADI. The CDR3 is made up of 15 amino acids.

This chain joins TRBV6-1 and TRBJ2-7; maybe TRBD1 (6 bases). The germline gives CDR1 MNHNS, CDR2 SASEGT. Trimming took 3 bases from V and 2 from J, leaving 14 bases between them. This CDR3 contains 15 residues. CDR3 region: CASSDPRTATYEQYF. The CDR3 DNA reads TGTGCCAGCAGTGACCCTCGGACAGCGACCTACGAGCAGTACTTC.

As concerns this clonotype: The junction departs from germline at one end; a sequencing error may be responsible. The gene calls are TRBV20-1 and TRBJ1-5; D gene uncertain. The CDR3 has 16 residues. Germline V gene sequence: CDR1 DFQATT, CDR2 SNEGSKA (reference sequence). CDR3 amino acids: CCARDLGRSSNQPQHF. Written as DNA, the CDR3 is TGCTGTGCTAGAGATCTCGGCCGGAGTAGCAATCAGCCCCAGCATTTT.

The table lists this clonotype with many counts. This CDR3 is CASSFLLAVYNEQFF. The DNA of the CDR3 is TGTGCCAGCAGCTTCCTCCTAGCGGTCTACAATGAGCAGTTCTTC. The V gene is TRBV7-8, the J gene TRBJ2-1; 7 bases map to TRBD2. Germline trimming cut 3 bases from V and 3 bases from J; bases unmatched to any gene: 5. This CDR3 has 15 amino acids. Germline assignment: CDR1 SGHVS and CDR2 FQNEAQ.

This clonotype was seen more than once but under ten times. The CDR3 region has the DNA TGTGCCAGCAGTTACCTCCCCGGTGGGGAGCTGTTTTTT. It codes for CASSYLPGGELFF. The chain has TRBV6-2 or TRBV6-3 and TRBJ2-2, with unresolved D. The CDR3 contains 13 residues. Trimming took 2 bases from V and 8 from J, leaving 9 bases between them. CDR1 is MNHEY, CDR2 SVGEGT, per germline.

The genes are TRBV10-3 and TRBJ2-1, with D possibly being TRBD1 (5 bases). Per germline, CDR1 ENHRY and CDR2 SYGVKD. The CDR3 is 15 residues long. Trimming pared 11 bases from V and 0 bases from J, leaving 17 bases between. The CDR3 nucleotides read TGTGCCTCCCAAGGCGACAGCAGCTCCTACAATGAGCAGTTCTTC. Amino acid sequence: CASQGDSSSYNEQFF.

V is TRBV7-2 and J is TRBJ2-2, with 7 bases fitting TRBD2. The CDR3 runs to 15 residues. Trimming took 1 base from V and 3 from J; bases not matched to a gene: 2. Germline CDR1 reads SGHTA; CDR2 reads FQGNSA. The CDR3 region is CASSLDGGYTGELFF. Written as DNA, the CDR3 is TGTGCCAGCAGCTTAGACGGGGGGTACACCGGGGAGCTGTTTTTT.

This CDR3 reads CASSAGLEQYF. As DNA, the CDR3 is TGTGCCAGCAGTGCAGGGCTCGAGCAGTACTTC. The J gene is TRBJ2-7, the V gene TRBV6-1; D perhaps matches TRBD1 (5 bases). Trimming cost V 4 bases and J 6 bases, with 7 bases left between them. Germline-derived CDR1 and CDR2 are MNHNS and SASEGT. CDR3 length: 11 residues.

The chain recombines TRBV11-2 with TRBJ2-5, with 8 bases matching TRBD2. The CDR3 sequence is 16 residues long. The V segment lost 1 base and the J segment 6 bases; nucleotides outside the gene matches: 10. Germline V CDR1 and CDR2: SGHAT, FQNNGV. In DNA, the CDR3 is TGTGCCAGCAGCTTAGGACTAGCGAGTACTCAGCAGACCCAGTACTTC. Protein: CASSLGLASTQQTQYF.

The CDR3 bases are TGTGCCAGCAGCTTAAAGGACAGGGAAAAACTGTTTTTT. Its translation: CASSLKDREKLFF. The chain recombines TRBV7-9 with TRBJ1-4; TRBD1 aligns across 7 bases. CDR3 length: 13 residues. V shed 2 bases and J 8 bases; nucleotides not matched to a gene: 2. Germline V gene data show CDR1 as SEHNR and CDR2 as FQNEAQ (reference sequence).

The J gene is TRBJ2-1, the V gene TRBV2; D call uncertain. This CDR3 has 15 amino acids. Per germline, CDR1 SNHLY and CDR2 FYNNEI. The V and J ends lost 0 bases and 0 bases respectively, with 6 bases between them. Here the CDR3 reads CASSEAGASYNEQFF. The CDR3 DNA reads TGTGCCAGCAGTGAAGCTGGCGCCTCCTACAATGAGCAGTTCTTC.

This clonotype turned up a few times. The chain is built from TRBV6-5 and TRBJ1-4; 7 bases align to TRBD1. This CDR3 is 17 amino acids long. Trimming took 0 bases from V and 2 from J; bases not matched to a gene: 6. Germline CDR1 and CDR2: MNHEY and SVGAGI. The CDR3 is CASSYSIPGQTNEKLFF. The CDR3 nucleotides are TGTGCCAGCAGTTACTCTATTCCGGGACAGACTAATGAAAAACTGTTTTTT.

Ten or more counts support this clonotype. The chain couples TRBV27 to TRBJ2-7; D might be TRBD1 (6 bases). The CDR3 has 14 residues. Trimming cost V 5 bases and J 6 bases, with 17 bases left between them. CDR1 is MNHEY and CDR2 is SMNVEV in the germline V gene (reference sequence). CDR3 sequence: CASSPLGAGGEQYF. CDR3 coding DNA: TGTGCCAGCAGTCCCTTGGGGGCCGGTGGCGAGCAGTACTTC.

The V and J genes are TRBV20-1 and TRBJ2-7; 13 nucleotides line up with TRBD2. V dropped 0 bases and J dropped 3; count of bases not matched to a gene: 8. Germline V gives CDR1 DFQATT, CDR2 SNEGSKA (reference sequence). The CDR3 spans 17 residues. The CDR3 DNA reads as TGCAGTGCTAGAGATTCCGGACTAGCGGGGGTCTACTACGAGCAGTACTTC. Its protein is CSARDSGLAGVYYEQYF.

This clonotype was detected many times. The chain recombines TRBV7-2 with TRBJ2-1, with 8 positions matching TRBD1. The length of the CDR3 is 12 residues. Germline V gene lookup returns CDR1 SGHTA and CDR2 FQGNSA. V was clipped by 3 bases and J by 15 bases; unmatched bases: 7. The DNA for the CDR3 is TGTGCCAGCAGCTTCAGGACAGGGTTTATGTTCTTC. Translated, it gives CASSFRTGFMFF.

This clonotype was detected a few times. The chain joins TRBV9 to TRBJ1-1; D is ambiguous. V lost 3 bases and J 8 bases, leaving 11 bases between the germline ends. Germline-derived CDR1 and CDR2 are SGDLS and YYNGEE. The CDR3 covers 12 residues. In DNA, the CDR3 is TGTGCCAGCAGCGGAAATCCGGGGGAAGCTTTCTTT. This gives the protein CASSGNPGEAFF.

This clonotype has a handful of counts. The genes are TRBV5-1 and TRBJ2-6; D perhaps matches TRBD2 (6 bases). V dropped 4 bases and J dropped 2 bases, with 19 bases sitting between them. The germline V gene encodes CDR1 SGHRS and CDR2 YFSETQ. The CDR3 has 18 residues. CDR3 sequence reads: CASSMGLLPGPGANVLTF. The CDR3 DNA reads TGCGCCAGCAGCATGGGACTCCTCCCGGGGCCTGGGGCCAACGTCCTGACTTTC.

This clonotype occurred many times. The rearrangement uses TRBV5-1 and TRBJ1-1; maybe TRBD1 (5 bases). Trimming pared 3 bases from V and 4 bases from J, leaving 13 bases between. From germline, CDR1 is SGHRS and CDR2 YFSETQ. The CDR3 length is 14 residues. The CDR3 nucleotides are TGCGCCAGCAGCTCGCAAAATAGGGGCACTGAAGCTTTCTTT. Translating it yields CASSSQNRGTEAFF.

This clonotype was found a few times. The chain couples TRBV15 to TRBJ2-3, with TRBD2 matching over 7 bases. Per the germline V gene, CDR1 is LNHNV and CDR2 is YYDKDF (reference sequence). V was clipped by 3 bases and J by 0 bases; unmatched bases: 6. CDR3 size: 16 residues. CDR3 in amino acids: CATSRARGLSTDTQYF. In DNA, the CDR3 is TGTGCCACCAGCAGGGCGCGGGGGTTGAGCACAGATACGCAGTATTTT.